One sample yielded the 4 T cell receptor beta chains listed below, sequenced in a study of shared clonotypes between healthy human individuals. Assay used: immunoSEQ multiplex PCR; TCRdb lists only in-frame clones, some missing. Among over a million clones listed, around 97% were seen once. The sequenced sample was naive CD4+ T cells sorted from blood. Subset here: CD45RA+ positively selected. These receptors were collected from a man aged 25-40 years in good health.

V and J are TRBV28 and TRBJ1-2; D may be TRBD1 (5 bases). This CDR3 comprises 11 residues. From germline, CDR1 is MDHEN and CDR2 SYDVKM. The V gene lost 5 bases and the J gene lost 8 bases, with 9 bases spanning the gap. The CDR3 DNA reads as TGTGCCAGCAGTACCAGGGACGGCTACACCTTC. Protein: CASSTRDGYTF.

The V gene is TRBV18, the J gene TRBJ2-7, with D possibly TRBD2 on 6 matching bases. The V end was cut by 4 bases, the J end by 1 base, with 17 bases between. CDR3 length equals 16 residues. Germline V gene data show CDR1 as KGHSH and CDR2 as LQKENI. The CDR3 nucleotides are TGTGCCAGCTCACTTGGGCGGGACTCAATATCCTACGAGCAGTACTTC. It codes for CASSLGRDSISYEQYF.

This clone was observed a single time. The V and J genes are TRBV7-2 and TRBJ1-5; D unresolved. Germline values: CDR1 SGHTA, CDR2 FQGNSA. This CDR3 has 12 amino acids. Trimming took off 5 bases at V and 3 bases at J, with 5 bases between the two ends. CDR3 nucleotides: TGTGCCAGCAGCGAATACAATCAGCCCCAGCATTTT. This encodes CASSEYNQPQHF.

The chain links TRBV2 to TRBJ2-6; D perhaps matches TRBD1 (6 bases). Trimming removed 3 bases at V and 0 bases at J, with 15 bases between. CDR1 is SNHLY and CDR2 is FYNNEI in the germline V gene. CDR3 length: 18 residues. The CDR3 here is CASSDTGKFSSGANVLTF. The CDR3 nucleotides read TGTGCCAGCAGTGACACAGGGAAATTCAGCTCTGGGGCCAACGTCCTGACTTTC.